Following are 27 T cell receptor beta chains from one sample sequenced in a study of CD8+CD57+ T cells in acquired aplastic anemia. Researchers used genomic DNA as the template to profile TCR beta VDJ and CDR3. TCRdb processed the reads anew with MiXCR; each CDR3 protein has one entry. The sample lists about 180,000 distinct CDR3 sequences, roughly half occurring once. The material sequenced was sorted CD4+, CD8+, or CD8+CD57+ T cells (not recorded which) from PBMCs. The source of these receptors is a human donor in good health.

Note on this clonotype: Sequence at one end of the junction differs from germline and may be a read error. The rearrangement uses TRBV29-1 and TRBJ1-1; tentative D call: TRBD1 (5 bases). The CDR3 contains 13 residues. Looked up from germline, CDR1 is SQVTM and CDR2 is ANQGSEA. CDR3: CSVPGATNTEAFF. Here the CDR3 DNA reads TGCAGCGTGCCCGGGGCGACGAACACTGAAGCTTTCTTC.

This clonotype was detected ten times or more. The chain uses TRBV7-2 and TRBJ2-2; no firm D call. Germline CDR1 SGHTA, CDR2 FQGNSA. The germline V and J ends were trimmed by 0 bases and 10 bases, with 9 bases remaining between them. There are 13 residues in the CDR3. CDR3 nucleotide sequence: TGTGCCAGCAGCTTAGCGCGGTTGGAGGAGCTGTTTTTT. It is translated as CASSLARLEELFF.

This chain links TRBV3-1 with TRBJ1-3; no firm D call. The CDR3 loop spans 15 amino acids. Between the trimmed V and J ends, which lost 0 bases and 7 bases, there was a span of 13 bases. Germline values: CDR1 LGHDT, CDR2 YNNKEL (reference sequence). For the CDR3, the DNA is TGTGCCAGCAGCCAAGAGACCACAACGAGGAACACCATATATTTT. Translated, it gives CASSQETTTRNTIYF.

Remarks on this clonotype: At one boundary the junction diverges from the germline segment, which might be a read error. The chain is built from TRBV7-7 and TRBJ2-1, with 8 bases lining up with TRBD2. The CDR3 totals 15 residues. CDR1 and CDR2 from the germline V gene are SSHAT and FNYEAQ (reference sequence). The CDR3 DNA reads as TGTGCTAGCAGCTGGCCAGCGGGGGCTTGCAATGAGCAGTTCTTC. It specifies CASSWPAGACNEQFF.

Comments on this clonotype: One junction end does not reproduce the germline sequence, and a read error may be involved. In DNA, the CDR3 is TGTGCCAGCAGCCTGAGGGGTACCAATCAGCCACAGCATTTT. The encoded protein is CASSLRGTNQPQHF. The rearrangement joins TRBV7-8 to TRBJ1-5; maybe TRBD1 (5 bases). This CDR3 region has 14 residues. Per germline, CDR1 SGHVS and CDR2 FQNEAQ.

The chain is built from TRBV20-1 and TRBJ1-2; 7 nucleotides agree with TRBD1. Germline trimming cut 6 bases from V and 5 bases from J; bases unmatched to any gene: 21. CDR3 length: 17 amino acids. Germline V gene sequence: CDR1 DFQATT, CDR2 SNEGSKA (reference sequence). CDR3 region: CSAETGHGRRGMYGYTF. For the CDR3, the DNA is TGCAGTGCCGAAACGGGACACGGCCGCAGGGGGATGTATGGCTACACCTTC.

There are many counts of this clonotype. In DNA form, the CDR3 reads TGTGCCACCAGCTGGTCGGGAGCGGTACCAGAGACCCAGTACTTC. Its protein product is CATSWSGAVPETQYF. The chain has TRBV24-1 and TRBJ2-5; D is perhaps TRBD2 (6 bases). The germline V gene encodes CDR1 KGHDR and CDR2 SFDVKD. V was trimmed by 7 bases and J by 4 bases, leaving 18 bases between them. This CDR3 comprises 15 residues.

In this sample, this clonotype turned up many times. This chain connects TRBV20-1 to TRBJ1-5, with TRBD1 identical over 9 bases. Germline lookup yields CDR1 DFQATT and CDR2 SNEGSKA (reference sequence). J gave up 2 bases and V 5 bases, and 4 bases lay outside the gene matches. The CDR3 consists of 14 residues. Written as DNA, the CDR3 is TGCAGTGCTCACACAGGGGGCGGCAATCAGCCCCAGCATTTT. Translated, it gives CSAHTGGGNQPQHF.

This clonotype was counted only a few times. V and J are TRBV25-1 and TRBJ1-1; D is unclear. Between the trimmed V and J ends, which lost 6 bases and 2 bases, there was a span of 4 bases. The V gene's germline CDR1 is MGHDK and CDR2 SYGVNS. CDR3 length: 11 amino acids. The DNA for the CDR3 is TGTGCCAGCAGGACCAACACTGAAGCTTTCTTT. This encodes CASRTNTEAFF.

The V and J genes are TRBV3-1 and TRBJ1-1; D ambiguous. Germline lookup yields CDR1 LGHDT and CDR2 YNNKEL (reference sequence). Trimming removed 1 base at V and 0 bases at J, with 9 bases between. CDR3 size: 15 residues. The CDR3 DNA reads as TGTGCCAGCAGCCAAGTTCAGAGAATGAACACTGAAGCTTTCTTT. As protein: CASSQVQRMNTEAFF.

This sequence joins TRBV29-1 and TRBJ2-1; TRBD2 might be the D (5 bases). Per the germline V gene, CDR1 is SQVTM and CDR2 is ANQGSEA. The CDR3 has 15 residues. V dropped 2 bases and J dropped 0 bases, with 11 bases sitting between them. The CDR3 nucleotides read TGCAGCGTTGAACCTTGGACTGTCTCCTACAATGAGCAGTTCTTC. Protein: CSVEPWTVSYNEQFF.

Many counts were recorded for this clonotype. The genes are TRBV20-1 and TRBJ2-7; D possibly corresponds to TRBD2 (5 bases). Trimming stripped 4 bases from V and 0 bases from J, with 13 bases between. This CDR3 has 14 amino acids. Germline CDR1 DFQATT, CDR2 SNEGSKA (reference sequence). CDR3 DNA sequence: TGCAGTGCTATGACTACTCAATTCTCCTACGAGCAGTACTTC. It yields the protein CSAMTTQFSYEQYF.

Of note for this clonotype: This may arise from a read error, as a much more abundant clone is one base away. The J gene is TRBJ2-7, the V gene TRBV6-4; TRBD1 agrees at 9 bases. V trimming: 3 bases; J trimming: 5 bases; junction bases outside the gene matches: 8. The length of the CDR3 is 15 residues. In germline, CDR1 is MRHNA, CDR2 SNTAGT. This CDR3 reads CASSEPGTGLDEQYF. For the CDR3, the DNA is TGTGCCAGCAGTGAGCCAGGGACAGGGCTTGACGAGCAGTACTTC.

Details on this clonotype: This clone may be a read error of a much larger clone one base away. This chain joins TRBV10-3 and TRBJ1-2; D not certain. Germline V gene sequence: CDR1 ENHRY, CDR2 SYGVKD. CDR3 length: 15 amino acids. V lost 10 bases, J lost 3 bases, and 21 bases lay in between. The CDR3 sequence is CASCSTSDGYYGYTF. In nucleotides, the CDR3 is TGTGCCAGCTGTTCCACCTCCGACGGGTACTATGGCTACACCTTC.

This clonotype appeared many times. Its ends do not fully match the called genes, so a read error is possible. This chain joins TRBV5-1 and TRBJ2-1; TRBD2 agrees at 8 bases. This CDR3 contains 15 residues. From germline, CDR1 is SGHRS and CDR2 YFSETQ. The CDR3: CASSLVLAGYKEQFF. In nucleotides, the CDR3 is TGCGCCAGCAGCTTGGTATTAGCGGGGTACAAAGAGCAGTTCTTC.

The sample holds many counts of this clonotype. V is TRBV24-1 and J is TRBJ2-1, with TRBD2 matching over 10 bases. This CDR3 has 16 amino acids. Germline lookup yields CDR1 KGHDR and CDR2 SFDVKD. J was trimmed by 5 bases and V by 2 bases; bases with no gene match: 5. CDR3 residues: CATSDSRLAGDNEQFF. The CDR3 DNA reads TGTGCCACCAGTGATTCCCGACTAGCGGGCGACAATGAGCAGTTCTTC.

Written as DNA, the CDR3 is TGTGCCAGCAGCTTAGAGACAGGGGGGGCTGAGCAGTTCTTC. This translates into CASSLETGGAEQFF. This chain joins TRBV11-1 and TRBJ2-1; TRBD1 matches at 9 bases. CDR3 length equals 14 residues. The germline V gene encodes CDR1 SGHAT and CDR2 FQDESV (reference sequence). V shed 1 base and J 9 bases; nucleotides not matched to a gene: 4.

The genes are TRBV6-1 and TRBJ2-7; TRBD2 aligns across 8 bases. Germline V gene lookup returns CDR1 MNHNS and CDR2 SASEGT. Germline trimming cut 6 bases from V and 7 bases from J; bases unmatched to any gene: 2. This CDR3 has 11 residues. CDR3 region: CASRLAGEQYF. The CDR3 DNA reads as TGTGCCAGCAGGTTAGCGGGGGAGCAGTACTTC.

This clonotype was detected many times. This sequence joins TRBV20-1 and TRBJ1-1; TRBD1 matches 12 bases. The CDR3 is made up of 15 amino acids. The J segment lost 7 bases and the V segment lost 5 bases, leaving 11 bases of the junction unmatched. The germline gives CDR1 DFQATT, CDR2 SNEGSKA (reference sequence). The CDR3 loop reads CSADTRDRGQIEAFF. CDR3 coding DNA: TGCAGTGCTGATACCCGGGACAGGGGGCAAATTGAAGCTTTCTTT.

The chain recombines TRBV19 with TRBJ2-1; TRBD1 matches at 12 bases. CDR3 length equals 16 residues. J was trimmed by 4 bases and V by 6 bases; bases with no gene match: 7. CDR1 is LNHDA, CDR2 SQIVND, per germline (reference sequence). The CDR3 sequence: CASRPGTGGAYNEQFF. The CDR3 nucleotides read TGTGCCAGTAGGCCGGGGACAGGGGGCGCGTACAATGAGCAGTTCTTC.

The V and J genes are TRBV2 and TRBJ2-7, with 9 bases lining up with TRBD1. Germline trimming cut 6 bases from V and 3 bases from J; bases unmatched to any gene: 3. Germline V gene data show CDR1 as SNHLY and CDR2 as FYNNEI. The CDR3 runs to 13 residues. As DNA, the CDR3 is TGTGCCAGCAGGACAGGGGGGAACTACGAGCAGTACTTC. Its protein product is CASRTGGNYEQYF.

The rearrangement uses TRBV10-2 and TRBJ1-4, with 9 bases that match TRBD1. The J segment lost 8 bases and the V segment lost 3 bases, leaving 4 bases of the junction unmatched. The CDR3 extends over 14 amino acids. CDR1 WSHSY and CDR2 SAAADI come from the germline V gene. This CDR3 is CASSDGQGWEKLFF. The CDR3 DNA sequence: TGCGCCAGCAGTGACGGACAGGGGTGGGAAAAACTGTTTTTT.

This clonotype appeared many times. V usage is TRBV20-1 and J usage is TRBJ2-7; the match to TRBD1 covers 7 bases. J was trimmed by 7 bases and V by 6 bases; bases with no gene match: 12. The CDR3 extends over 13 amino acids. Germline loops: CDR1 DFQATT, CDR2 SNEGSKA (reference sequence). The CDR3 DNA sequence: TGCAGTGCCCGAGAAACGGTCAGGGGGGAGCAGTACTTC. Protein sequence: CSARETVRGEQYF.

Ten or more counts support this clonotype. J is TRBJ2-5 and V is TRBV5-5; 9 bases match TRBD2. The J segment lost 2 bases and the V segment lost 4 bases, leaving 12 bases of the junction unmatched. The CDR3 has 17 residues. Germline V gives CDR1 SGHKS, CDR2 YYEKEE (reference sequence). CDR3 region: CASSPPRRTSVQETQYF. In DNA form, the CDR3 reads TGTGCCAGCAGCCCCCCTCGAAGGACTAGCGTACAAGAGACCCAGTACTTC.

The chain has TRBV6-5 and TRBJ2-1, with TRBD1 matching 8 bases. V trimming: 7 bases; J trimming: 5 bases; junction bases outside the gene matches: 7. The germline V gene has CDR1 MNHEY and CDR2 SVGAGI. The CDR3 totals 14 residues. CDR3 in amino acids: CASKVDRGNNEQFF. CDR3 nucleotides: TGTGCCAGCAAGGTAGACAGGGGAAACAATGAGCAGTTCTTC.

The chain employs TRBV29-1 and TRBJ2-3, with D possibly being TRBD1 (6 bases). Trimming removed 7 bases from V and 3 bases from J, with 17 bases in between. Germline V gives CDR1 SQVTM, CDR2 ANQGSEA. CDR3 length equals 14 residues. CDR3 bases: TGCAGCGCACACTTAAACAGGGATACAGATACGCAGTATTTT. Translating it yields CSAHLNRDTDTQYF.

The chain is built from TRBV7-3 and TRBJ2-5, with D possibly TRBD2 on 6 matching bases. Germline CDR1 is SGHTA and CDR2 is FQGTGA. V lost 5 bases, J lost 5 bases, and 12 bases lay in between. The CDR3 runs to 13 residues. The CDR3 region has the DNA TGTGCCAGCAGCGGGACTCCCGGGGAGACCCAGTACTTC. Amino acids: CASSGTPGETQYF.